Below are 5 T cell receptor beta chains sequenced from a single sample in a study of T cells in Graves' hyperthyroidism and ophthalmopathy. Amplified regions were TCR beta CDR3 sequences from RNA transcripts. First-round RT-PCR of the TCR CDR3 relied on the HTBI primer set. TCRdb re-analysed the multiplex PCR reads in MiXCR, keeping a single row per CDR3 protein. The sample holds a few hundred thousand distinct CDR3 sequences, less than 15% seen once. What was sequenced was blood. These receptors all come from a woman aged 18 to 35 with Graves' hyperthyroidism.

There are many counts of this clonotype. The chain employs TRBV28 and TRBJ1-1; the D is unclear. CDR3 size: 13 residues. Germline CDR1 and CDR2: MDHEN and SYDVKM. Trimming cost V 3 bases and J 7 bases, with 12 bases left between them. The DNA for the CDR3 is TGTGCCAGCAGTTTTGGGCCAGCTCTTGAAGCTTTCTTT. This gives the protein CASSFGPALEAFF.

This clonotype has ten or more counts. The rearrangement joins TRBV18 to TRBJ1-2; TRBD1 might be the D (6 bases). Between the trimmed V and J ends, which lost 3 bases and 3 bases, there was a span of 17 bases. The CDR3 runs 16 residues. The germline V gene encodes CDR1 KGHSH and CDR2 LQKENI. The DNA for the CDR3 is TGTGCCAGCTCACCGACCCCCGTCAGGGGCGACTATGGCTACACCTTC. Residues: CASSPTPVRGDYGYTF.

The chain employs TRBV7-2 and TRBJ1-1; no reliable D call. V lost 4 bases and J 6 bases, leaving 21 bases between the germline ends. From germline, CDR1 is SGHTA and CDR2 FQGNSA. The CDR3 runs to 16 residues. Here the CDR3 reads CASSSRRTRRGAEAFF. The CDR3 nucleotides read TGTGCCAGCAGCTCACGCAGGACGCGGCGAGGAGCTGAAGCTTTCTTT.

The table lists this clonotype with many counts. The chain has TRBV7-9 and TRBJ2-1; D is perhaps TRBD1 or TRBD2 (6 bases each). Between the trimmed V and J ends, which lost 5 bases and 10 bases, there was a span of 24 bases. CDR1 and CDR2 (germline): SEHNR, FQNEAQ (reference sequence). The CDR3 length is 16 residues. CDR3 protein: CASSPRGESRGGEQFF. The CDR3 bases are TGTGCCAGCAGCCCTAGGGGGGAATCCCGAGGCGGGGAGCAGTTCTTC.

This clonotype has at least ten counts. For the CDR3, the DNA is TGCAGTGCACCCCTTTGGGGCTACGAGCAGTACTTC. Translating gives CSAPLWGYEQYF. The chain links TRBV20-1 to TRBJ2-7; D gene ambiguous. Germline loops: CDR1 DFQATT, CDR2 SNEGSKA (reference sequence). The CDR3 is 12 residues long. Trimming shortened V by 6 bases and J by 3 bases, and 12 bases separated the two germline ends.